The TCR beta chain described here comes from a study of brain metastases from non-small cell lung cancer. Study conclusions and caveats: TCR repertoires overlapped largely between brain metastases and matched primaries. Fewer infiltrating T cells were found in brain metastases than primaries. In about 60% of brain metastases, T-cell clones were expanded compared with matched primary tumors.

Worth noting for this clone: No antigen is known for it.

CDR3 size: 12 residues. Germline CDR1 is SEHNR and CDR2 is FQNEAQ (reference sequence). The V gene lost 1 base and the J gene lost 4 bases, with 2 bases spanning the gap. Assay used: immunoSEQ multiplex PCR; TCRdb lists only in-frame clones, some missing. The profile shows around 4,000 clones, around 91% of them singletons. The rearrangement links TRBV7-9 to TRBJ2-1; D is undetermined. Sequencing used primary lung tumor tissue. This TCR derives from a donor over 35 with non-small cell lung cancer. The CDR3 DNA reads as TGTGCCAGCAGCTTAGGGTACAATGAGCAGTTCTTC. Its protein is CASSLGYNEQFF. Based on the CDR3 plus reference TRBV7-9 and TRBJ2-1, the full variable domain is DTGVSQNPRHKITKRGQNVTFRCDPISEHNRLYWYRQTLGQGPEFLTYFQNEAQLEKSRLLSDRFSAERPKGSFSTLEIQRTEQGDSAMYLCASSLGYNEQFFGPGTRLTVL.